This T cell receptor (beta chain) was captured by sequencing in a study of blood T cell repertoires in COVID-19. Across the study: Collection of acute and convalescent COVID-19 samples took place in the United States, Italy and Spain. From T cells, B-cell-depleted T cells, or PBMCs came the material, which was cDNA or gDNA.

The data were produced by immunoSEQ multiplex PCR, yet TCRdb's version contains in-frame clones alone and is incomplete. The table has 150,000 to 200,000 clones, 65% to 80% seen once. J gave up 9 bases and V 6 bases, and 2 bases lay outside the gene matches. In germline, CDR1 is SNHLY, CDR2 FYNNEI. This CDR3 comprises 12 residues. This clonotype was sampled from a man aged 45-65 years who had recovered from COVID-19. The chain couples TRBV2 to TRBJ2-3; 11 bases agree with TRBD2. The sequenced material came from peripheral blood. The DNA for the CDR3 is TGTGCCAGCAGACTAGCGGGAGCGACGCAGTATTTT. Its protein is CASRLAGATQYF.